This TCR beta chain was sequenced during a study of naive and memory T cell subsets. Trimming removed 10 bases from V and 6 bases from J, with 22 bases in between. The CDR3 sequence is 15 residues long. Germline loops: CDR1 MNHEY, CDR2 SVGEGT. General study results and limits: Possibly reflecting memory cells re-expressing CD45RA, a few larger clonotypes occurred in naive repertoires, especially CD8.

Two oligonucleotides, mixed equimolar, formed the beta constant-region primer covering TRBC1 and TRBC2. In TCRdb, the UMI-ligation and nested PCR reads were re-called with MiXCR into one record per CDR3 protein. The sample lists 150,000 or so distinct CDR3 sequences, 15% to 20% occurring once. On this clonotype itself: The antigen is not known.

Sequencing used naive CD4+ T cells from blood. The rearrangement joins TRBV6-2 or TRBV6-3 to TRBJ2-1; D might be TRBD1 or TRBD2, each matching 5 bases. The TCR comes from a human donor in good health. The CDR3 DNA reads TGTGCCACCCTAGGGGCGGGTCACCCCGGCAATGAGCAGTTCTTC. Amino acid sequence: CATLGAGHPGNEQFF.